This T cell receptor (beta chain) stems from a study of T-cell memory formation after mild COVID-19. Study-wide results and caveats: Contracting CD4+ clones lay largely in CM and EM, with CD8+ ones residing in EMRA.

Trimming left V 8 bases short and J 4 bases short, with 14 bases between. Germline CDR1 and CDR2: MDHEN and SYDVKM. The CDR3 totals 14 residues. Via MiXCR, TCRdb re-called the 5' RACE reads, giving one row per CDR3 protein. The data show around 180,000 distinct CDR3 sequences, 18% seen once. Comment on this clonotype: The antigen remains undetermined.

The chain employs TRBV28 and TRBJ1-4, with D perhaps matching TRBD1 (5 bases). This sequence was found in a man in his late teens or twenties who had mild COVID-19 (a few samples of this study predate the infection). Cell type and time point are not known. Sequenced input: PBMCs or a T cell subset sorted from them (not recorded which). CDR3 protein: CASCPGGGNEKLFF. The CDR3 DNA follows: TGTGCCAGCTGCCCCGGGGGGGGTAATGAAAAACTGTTTTTT.